This entry lists 32 T cell receptor beta chains sequenced from one sample in a study of early T cells in non-severe SARS-CoV-2 infection. Using its own MiXCR run on the 5' RACE reads, TCRdb lists one record per CDR3 protein. The profile shows about 25,000 distinct CDR3 sequences, around 5.8% of them singletons. The sequenced sample consisted of whole blood. The receptor source for this set is an adult who was a healthcare worker with PCR-confirmed SARS-CoV-2 infection or an uninfected control (not recorded which).

This clonotype was seen many times. The chain couples TRBV6-2 or TRBV6-3 to TRBJ2-7; D not resolved. CDR3 length: 14 amino acids. Germline V gene lookup returns CDR1 MNHEY and CDR2 SVGEGT. Trimming shortened V by 2 bases and J by 2 bases, and 10 bases separated the two germline ends. In DNA, the CDR3 is TGTGCCAGCAGTTACAGGTTTTCTCCCTACGAGCAGTACTTC. Encoded protein: CASSYRFSPYEQYF.

This clonotype was detected only a few times. V gene TRBV29-1 combines with J gene TRBJ2-3; D call uncertain. This CDR3 has 11 residues. The germline V and J ends were trimmed by 4 bases and 6 bases, with 8 bases remaining between them. The V gene's germline CDR1 is SQVTM and CDR2 ANQGSEA. The CDR3 spells CSVVMRDTQYF. The DNA of the CDR3 is TGCAGCGTTGTCATGCGCGATACGCAGTATTTT.

The chain is built from TRBV7-2 and TRBJ1-2; possible D gene TRBD1, 6 bases. The CDR3 runs to 14 residues. V lost 5 bases and J 3 bases, leaving 13 bases between the germline ends. The germline V gene has CDR1 SGHTA and CDR2 FQGNSA. The CDR3 sequence is CASSPRGADYGYTF. Written as DNA, the CDR3 is TGTGCCAGCAGCCCCAGGGGCGCCGACTATGGCTACACCTTC.

The CDR3 region is CASSQRPQMNTGELFF. The DNA of the CDR3 is TGTGCCAGCTCACAAAGGCCCCAAATGAACACCGGGGAGCTGTTTTTT. The chain is built from TRBV18 and TRBJ2-2; D call uncertain. This CDR3 region has 16 residues. Trimming took off 4 bases at V and 1 base at J, with 13 bases between the two ends. The germline V gene has CDR1 KGHSH and CDR2 LQKENI.

This clonotype was recorded at least ten times. The chain has TRBV20-1 and TRBJ2-1; D not certain. This CDR3 has 10 amino acids. Per germline, CDR1 DFQATT and CDR2 SNEGSKA (reference sequence). The CDR3 DNA reads TGCAGGGTCGGTTACAATGAGCAGTTCTTC. Translated: CRVGYNEQFF.

The chain carries TRBV11-2 and TRBJ2-2; D possibly matches TRBD1 or TRBD2 (6 bases each). Germline V gene lookup returns CDR1 SGHAT and CDR2 FQNNGV. The CDR3 spans 16 residues. Trimming pared 3 bases from V and 5 bases from J, leaving 16 bases between. CDR3 DNA sequence: TGTGCCAGCAGCTTTTCCGGGGGCGCGGTTACCGGGGAGCTGTTTTTT. It codes for CASSFSGGAVTGELFF.

In its sample, this clonotype was seen many times. The chain combines TRBV7-2 with TRBJ2-7; D might be TRBD2 (6 bases). Trimming took off 2 bases at V and 4 bases at J, with 18 bases between the two ends. Germline CDR1 and CDR2: SGHTA and FQGNSA. CDR3 length: 16 residues. CDR3 sequence (DNA): TGTGCCAGCAGCTTACACGGAGGGGACCGCACGTACGAGCAGTACTTC. This gives the protein CASSLHGGDRTYEQYF.

Only a few counts were recorded for this clonotype. V and J are TRBV20-1 and TRBJ2-2; the D gene is possibly TRBD2 (5 bases). The CDR3 contains 14 residues. Germline values: CDR1 DFQATT, CDR2 SNEGSKA (reference sequence). Trimming cost V 6 bases and J 6 bases, with 17 bases left between them. Here the CDR3 reads CSALDGRRPGELFF. CDR3 in DNA: TGCAGTGCCCTTGACGGACGGAGGCCCGGGGAGCTGTTTTTT.

This clonotype was recorded at least ten times. The chain uses TRBV24-1 and TRBJ2-3; D gene unclear. This CDR3 comprises 13 residues. Germline V gene sequence: CDR1 KGHDR, CDR2 SFDVKD. Trimming cost V 0 bases and J 4 bases, with 4 bases left between them. The CDR3 sequence: CATSDLSADTQYF. DNA of the CDR3: TGTGCCACCAGTGATTTGTCGGCAGATACGCAGTATTTT.

This clonotype was seen more than once but under ten times. The chain links TRBV28 to TRBJ2-2; 7 bases match TRBD1. Trimming cost V 8 bases and J 5 bases; bases outside gene matches: 17. The CDR3 spans 17 residues. Germline lookup yields CDR1 MDHEN and CDR2 SYDVKM. The CDR3 loop is CASSPRRKGAGTGELFF. The DNA for the CDR3 is TGTGCCAGCTCCCCGAGGCGAAAGGGGGCAGGTACCGGGGAGCTGTTTTTT. Complete variable domain (other parts from reference TRBV28 and TRBJ2-2): DVKVTQSSRYLVKRTGEKVFLECVQDMDHENMFWYRQDPGLGLRLIYFSYDVKMKEKGDIPEGYSVSREKKERFSLILESASTNQTSMYLCASSPRRKGAGTGELFFGEGSRLTVL.

This clonotype was found many times. The chain employs TRBV5-4 and TRBJ2-1, with TRBD1 identical over 9 bases. V trimming: 8 bases; J trimming: 2 bases; junction bases outside the gene matches: 8. CDR3 length: 15 amino acids. The germline V gene has CDR1 SGHNT and CDR2 YYREEE (reference sequence). CDR3 amino acids: CASTGYRGPYNEQFF. The CDR3 bases are TGTGCCAGTACCGGCTACAGGGGGCCCTACAATGAGCAGTTCTTC.

By frequency in the sample, this clonotype is medium-sized. The chain combines TRBV29-1 with TRBJ2-1; D not resolved. The CDR3 sequence is 14 residues long. The germline gives CDR1 SQVTM, CDR2 ANQGSEA. Trimming pared 5 bases from V and 0 bases from J, leaving 11 bases between. The DNA for the CDR3 is TGCAGCGTTCAAGGCCCAAGCTCCTACAATGAGCAGTTCTTC. Residues: CSVQGPSSYNEQFF.

Ten or more counts support this clonotype. The V gene is TRBV20-1, the J gene TRBJ1-6, with D possibly being TRBD1 (5 bases). CDR1 and CDR2 from the germline V gene are DFQATT and SNEGSKA (reference sequence). This CDR3 region has 14 residues. The germline V and J ends were trimmed by 5 bases and 6 bases, with 14 bases remaining between them. The CDR3 protein is CSAPPLGGNSPLHF. CDR3 nucleotide sequence: TGCAGTGCTCCCCCCCTGGGGGGTAATTCACCCCTCCACTTT.

The chain carries TRBV19 and TRBJ2-2, with 8 positions matching TRBD2. Germline V lookup: CDR1 LNHDA, CDR2 SQIVND (reference sequence). This CDR3 comprises 16 residues. J lost 5 bases, V lost 3 bases, and 8 bases had no gene match. The CDR3 DNA is TGTGCCAGTAGTATGGTGGGACTAGTAGGAACCGGGGAGCTGTTTTTT. The encoded protein is CASSMVGLVGTGELFF.

This chain connects TRBV2 to TRBJ1-2; D uncertain. Germline V gene lookup returns CDR1 SNHLY and CDR2 FYNNEI. This CDR3 spans 15 amino acids. V dropped 2 bases and J dropped 7 bases, with 17 bases sitting between them. CDR3 sequence: CASSEYTGRSTGYTF. The CDR3 DNA reads TGTGCCAGCAGTGAATATACGGGCAGGAGCACTGGCTACACCTTC.

This clonotype was counted many times. The rearrangement links TRBV20-1 to TRBJ2-5, with D perhaps TRBD2 (5 bases). The CDR3 contains 14 residues. The germline V gene encodes CDR1 DFQATT and CDR2 SNEGSKA (reference sequence). V was clipped by 6 bases and J by 1 base, with 15 bases between them. The CDR3 spells CSAAVFGGQETQYF. CDR3 DNA: TGCAGTGCCGCAGTCTTTGGAGGCCAAGAGACCCAGTACTTC.

The table lists this clonotype with many counts. The chain carries TRBV12-3 or TRBV12-4 and TRBJ2-3; TRBD1 is a possible D gene (6 bases). V was cut by 4 bases and J by 3 bases, with 17 bases left in between. CDR3 size: 16 residues. CDR3 sequence (DNA): TGTGCCAGCAGTTATGGGCCGGACAGACCAACAGATACGCAGTATTTT. Amino acid sequence: CASSYGPDRPTDTQYF.

This clonotype was picked up many times. V gene TRBV28 combines with J gene TRBJ1-2; D unclear. The CDR3 extends over 15 amino acids. Germline assignment: CDR1 MDHEN and CDR2 SYDVKM. The V and J ends lost 5 bases and 6 bases respectively, with 19 bases between them. CDR3: CASSPQPDGLNGYTF. The CDR3 DNA sequence: TGTGCCAGCAGTCCCCAACCCGACGGGCTGAATGGCTACACCTTC.

This clonotype was detected a few times. The chain carries TRBV11-2 and TRBJ2-2; D remains unclear. The CDR3 totals 15 residues. The ends were cut back, 1 base at V and 4 bases at J, with 10 bases in the middle. The germline V gene encodes CDR1 SGHAT and CDR2 FQNNGV. In DNA, the CDR3 is TGTGCCAGCAGCTTAGGCGCCGGACCCACCGGGGAGCTGTTTTTT. Encoded protein: CASSLGAGPTGELFF.

This clonotype was seen more than once but under ten times. V and J are TRBV12-3 or TRBV12-4 and TRBJ2-2, with TRBD1 matching over 9 bases. The CDR3 length is 15 residues. Trimming removed 4 bases from V and 3 bases from J; junction bases left unmatched: 3. This CDR3 is CASSSGTGYTGELFF. The CDR3 DNA reads TGTGCCAGCAGTTCCGGGACAGGGTACACCGGGGAGCTGTTTTTT.

This clonotype was seen a few times. The rearrangement links TRBV12-3 or TRBV12-4 to TRBJ1-2, with 12 positions matching TRBD1. CDR3 size: 14 residues. After removal of 5 bases from V and 7 bases from J, the junction contained 5 bases not matched to a gene. The CDR3 region is CASSAGTGGRGYTF. CDR3 nucleotides: TGTGCCAGCAGTGCAGGGACAGGGGGCCGTGGCTACACCTTC.

Many counts were recorded for this clonotype. This chain links TRBV12-3 or TRBV12-4 with TRBJ2-7; D gene ambiguous. The CDR3 totals 13 residues. V was pared by 4 bases and J by 6 bases, with 13 bases between. The CDR3 spells CASSSGPSSEQYF. Here the CDR3 DNA reads TGTGCCAGCAGTTCCGGGCCTTCTTCCGAGCAGTACTTC.

This clonotype showed up many times. The chain combines TRBV7-6 with TRBJ2-2, with D tentatively TRBD2 (5 bases). V was shortened by 4 bases and J by 6 bases, with 9 bases between the two germline ends. Germline lookup yields CDR1 SGHVS and CDR2 FNYEAQ. CDR3 length: 13 residues. This chain's CDR3 is CASSSLGAGELFF. The CDR3 DNA follows: TGTGCCAGCAGCTCCCTCGGGGCCGGGGAGCTGTTTTTT.

By frequency in the sample, this clonotype is medium-sized. V usage is TRBV7-9 and J usage is TRBJ1-1; possible D gene TRBD1, 5 bases. Germline-derived CDR1 and CDR2 are SEHNR and FQNEAQ (reference sequence). This CDR3 comprises 14 residues. The germline V and J ends were trimmed by 4 bases and 2 bases, with 11 bases remaining between them. The CDR3 DNA reads TGTGCCAGCAGCTCCCTTGACAGAAACACTGAAGCTTTCTTT. Its translation is CASSSLDRNTEAFF.

This clonotype was detected ten times or more. The chain employs TRBV2 and TRBJ1-5; D not certain. The CDR3 contains 15 residues. CDR1 and CDR2 (germline): SNHLY, FYNNEI. V lost 0 bases, J lost 4 bases, and 10 bases lay in between. The DNA of the CDR3 is TGTGCCAGCAGTGAAGCCCCGACGGGTAATCAGCCCCAGCATTTT. Amino acids: CASSEAPTGNQPQHF.

There are many counts of this clonotype. The J gene is TRBJ2-1, the V gene TRBV18; D unclear. Germline assignment: CDR1 KGHSH and CDR2 LQKENI. The CDR3 consists of 13 residues. V was trimmed by 3 bases and J by 12 bases, leaving 15 bases between them. The CDR3 DNA reads as TGTGCCAGCTCACCCCTTCCCAATATTGTGCAGTTCTTC. Amino acid sequence: CASSPLPNIVQFF.

This clonotype was recorded many times. The chain links TRBV29-1 to TRBJ2-1, with a weak D call TRBD1 (5 bases). The CDR3 is 12 amino acids. Between the trimmed V and J ends, which lost 6 bases and 8 bases, there was a span of 14 bases. Germline V gene sequence: CDR1 SQVTM, CDR2 ANQGSEA. The CDR3: CSVRNQGDEQFF. The DNA of the CDR3 is TGCAGCGTCAGGAACCAGGGCGATGAGCAGTTCTTC.

Notes on this clonotype: A much larger clone lies one base from this, so it may be a read error. The gene calls are TRBV9 and TRBJ1-1, with D hard to call. There are 14 residues in the CDR3. Germline assignment: CDR1 SGDLS and CDR2 YYNGEE. This chain's CDR3 is CATSVGAENTEAFF. CDR3 coding DNA: TGTGCCACCAGCGTAGGCGCGGAGAACACTGAAGCTTTCTTT.

This clonotype was observed a handful of times. V usage is TRBV5-1 and J usage is TRBJ2-3; D perhaps matches TRBD2 (5 bases). In germline, CDR1 is SGHRS, CDR2 YFSETQ. The V and J ends lost 4 bases and 0 bases respectively, with 12 bases between them. The CDR3 length is 15 residues. The CDR3 loop is CASSRRLGSTDTQYF. The CDR3 bases are TGCGCCAGCAGCCGGAGGCTGGGAAGCACAGATACGCAGTATTTT.

A remark on this clonotype: It may be a read error: a sequence one base away is much more abundant. The chain's CDR3 is CVTSLGVSYNEQFF. CDR3 nucleotide sequence: TGTGTCACCAGCCTGGGGGTTTCCTACAATGAGCAGTTCTTC. The V gene is TRBV15, the J gene TRBJ2-1; D is perhaps TRBD1 or TRBD2 (5 bases each). From germline, CDR1 is LNHNV and CDR2 YYDKDF (reference sequence). The CDR3 consists of 14 residues.

In its sample, this clonotype was seen many times. The chain recombines TRBV5-1 with TRBJ2-7; unclear D gene. This CDR3 is 14 amino acids long. From germline, CDR1 is SGHRS and CDR2 YFSETQ. Trimming took off 1 base at V and 0 bases at J, with 8 bases between the two ends. CDR3: CASSLTTVSYEQYF. The CDR3 DNA sequence: TGCGCCAGCAGCTTGACGACTGTCTCCTACGAGCAGTACTTC.

This clonotype was found many times. The chain employs TRBV7-6 and TRBJ2-7; 7 nucleotides align to TRBD1. This CDR3 comprises 14 residues. CDR1 SGHVS and CDR2 FNYEAQ come from the germline V gene. V shed 1 base, J shed 3 bases, and the junction held 3 bases outside the gene matches. DNA of the CDR3: TGTGCCAGCAGCTTAGGGGACAGAGTCTACGAGCAGTACTTC. It specifies CASSLGDRVYEQYF.